This T cell receptor (beta chain) was captured in a study of Tregs in tolerant kidney transplant recipients. This table comes from immunoSEQ multiplex PCR, and its TCRdb copy is limited to in-frame clones, with some not included. This table lists about 48,000 clones. Unstimulated Tregs (CD4+CD25+CD127-) and CD4+CD25- non-Tregs were sorted from PBMCs. As to this clone: Its antigen is undetermined.

Study conclusions and caveats: The most relevant donor-specific Treg TCRbeta repertoire apparently came from expansion with activated donor B cells. This study did not directly address biological reproducibility.

The sequence was collected from a human donor who received a combined kidney and bone marrow transplant. Material: CD4+ T cells from blood, obtained before the transplant.

CDR3 residues: CAWSRTRNYGYTF. The CDR3 bases that were read are TGTGCCTGGAGTCGAACACGTAACTATGGC. V is TRBV30 and J is TRBJ1-2; D not resolved. The read halts 3 residues ahead of the CDR3 end, with the missing end drawn from the germline J gene. Trimming took 2 bases from V and 1 from J, leaving 8 bases between them. Per germline, CDR1 GTSNPN and CDR2 SVGIG (reference sequence). The CDR3 runs to 13 residues.